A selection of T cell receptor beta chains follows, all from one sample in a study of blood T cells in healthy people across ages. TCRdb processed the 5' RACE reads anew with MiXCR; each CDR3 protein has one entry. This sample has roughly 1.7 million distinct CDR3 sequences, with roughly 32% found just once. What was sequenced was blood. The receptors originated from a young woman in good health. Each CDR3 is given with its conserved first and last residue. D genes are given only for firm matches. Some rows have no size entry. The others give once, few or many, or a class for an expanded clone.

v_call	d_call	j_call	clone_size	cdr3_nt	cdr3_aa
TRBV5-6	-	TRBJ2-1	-	TGTGCCAGCAGCTTGGATCCCCGACGGCGAGGGTTAAATGAGCAGTTCTTC	CASSLDPRRRGLNEQFF
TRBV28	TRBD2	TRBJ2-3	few	TGTGCCAGCACCCAGTCGGGGGAAGCGGGAGGTTATACGCAGTATTTT	CASTQSGEAGGYTQYF
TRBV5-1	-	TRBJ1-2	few	TGCGCCAGCAGCTTGGCCGGGACAATTGGCTACACCTTC	CASSLAGTIGYTF
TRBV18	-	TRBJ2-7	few	TGTGCCAGCTCACCCCCGACCGATCAGCAGTACTTC	CASSPPTDQQYF
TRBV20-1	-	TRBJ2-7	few	TGCAGTGCCCTCAACCCGTACGAGCAGTACTTC	CSALNPYEQYF
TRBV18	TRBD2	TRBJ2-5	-	TGTGCCAGCTCACCACCGGTGTCTAGCGGGAGGATTTTGGAGACCCAGTACTTC	CASSPPVSSGRILETQYF
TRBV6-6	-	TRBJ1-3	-	TGTGCCAGCAGTGAGGACAGTTTGGGCACCATATATTTT	CASSEDSLGTIYF
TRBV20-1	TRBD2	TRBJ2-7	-	TGCAGTGCTAGCGGGAGGAACCCCTACGAGCAGTACTTC	CSASGRNPYEQYF
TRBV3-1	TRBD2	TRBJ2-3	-	TGTGCCAGCAGCCCGACTAGCGGATCTAGCACAGATACGCAGTATTTT	CASSPTSGSSTDTQYF
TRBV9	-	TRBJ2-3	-	TGTGCCAGCAGCGTCCATACGGGAAGCACAGATACGCAGTATTTT	CASSVHTGSTDTQYF
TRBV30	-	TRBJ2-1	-	TGTGCCTGGAGTGCGACCCCATTACGGGAGCAGTTCTTC	CAWSATPLREQFF
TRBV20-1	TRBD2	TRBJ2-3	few	TGCAGTGCTCCCCGCGGCGGGAGAAGCACAGATACGCAGTATTTT	CSAPRGGRSTDTQYF
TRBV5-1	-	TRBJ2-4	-	TGCGCCAGCAGCTTGGGGTCTGCGAACGGGGAGCAGTACTTC	CASSLGSANGEQYF
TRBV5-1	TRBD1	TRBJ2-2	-	TGCGCCAGCAGCCCCCCTTGGGGGGACAGGGCATACACCGGGGAGCTGTTTTTT	CASSPPWGDRAYTGELFF
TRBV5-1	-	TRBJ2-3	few	TGCGCCAGCAGCATAGACGGGGTCGGTGGAGATACGCAGTATTTT	CASSIDGVGGDTQYF
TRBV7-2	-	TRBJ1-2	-	TGTGCCAGCAGCTTAGTGGCCTCGGGTGACTCGATCTATGGCTACACCTTC	CASSLVASGDSIYGYTF
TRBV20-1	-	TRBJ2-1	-	TGCAGTGCTAGGGGACTACAGGGTGAGGTTGAGCAGTTCTTC	CSARGLQGEVEQFF
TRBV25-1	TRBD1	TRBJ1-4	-	TGTGCCAGCACCCCCGGGACAGGGGGCGAAAAACTGTTTTTT	CASTPGTGGEKLFF
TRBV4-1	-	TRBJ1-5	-	TGCGCCAGCAGCCTTTTCCCGACGGATAGCAATCAGCCCCAGCATTTT	CASSLFPTDSNQPQHF
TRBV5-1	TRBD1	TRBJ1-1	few	TGCGCCAGCAGCGCCGGACAGGCACGAGGAACTGAAGCTTTCTTT	CASSAGQARGTEAFF
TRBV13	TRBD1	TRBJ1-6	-	TGTGCCAGCAGCCAGGGGGGGGTAGATAATAATTCACCCCTCCACTTT	CASSQGGVDNNSPLHF
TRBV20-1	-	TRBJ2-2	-	TGCAGTGCTAGAGATCGATTGGGCCATCCTAGCGGGGAGCTGTTTTTT	CSARDRLGHPSGELFF
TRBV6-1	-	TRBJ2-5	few	TGTGCCAGCAGACCGATCAGGGGGGCGCAGAGAGAGGAGACCCAGTACTTC	CASRPIRGAQREETQYF
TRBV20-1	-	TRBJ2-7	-	TGCAGTGCTAGTTACAGCACTTACGAGCAGTACTTC	CSASYSTYEQYF
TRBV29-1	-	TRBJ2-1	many	TGCAGCGTTGTTCGGACAAGCTCCTACAATGAGCAGTTCTTC	CSVVRTSSYNEQFF
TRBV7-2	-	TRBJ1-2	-	TGTGCCAGCAGCTACTCGACAGCCTTAGCCGATGGCTACACCTTC	CASSYSTALADGYTF
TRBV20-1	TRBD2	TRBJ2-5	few	TGCAGTGCTAGGGCTGGGAGGGGACCCCAAGAGACCCAGTACTTC	CSARAGRGPQETQYF
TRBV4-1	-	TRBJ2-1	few	TGCGCCAGCAGCCAAGATATGAGGGGGGGGTACAATGAGCAGTTCTTC	CASSQDMRGGYNEQFF
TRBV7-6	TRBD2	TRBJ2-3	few	TGTGCCAGCAGCTTAGGGACTAGTCCTGACACAGATACGCAGTATTTT	CASSLGTSPDTDTQYF
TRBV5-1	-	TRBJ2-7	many	TGTGCCAGCAGCTTAGGGGATACCTACGAGCAGTACTTC	CASSLGDTYEQYF
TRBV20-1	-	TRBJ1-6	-	TGCAGTGCACGGGGCTCCCAGGGGAATTCACCCCTCCACTTT	CSARGSQGNSPLHF
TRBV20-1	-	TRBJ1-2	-	TGCAGTGCTAGAGATCCGGACAGTGGCTACACCTTC	CSARDPDSGYTF
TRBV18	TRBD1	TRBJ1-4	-	TGTGCCAGCTCTGACAGGGGAAAGGATGAAAAACTGTTTTTT	CASSDRGKDEKLFF
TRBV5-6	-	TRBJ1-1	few	TGTGCCAGCAGCTTGCGGTCTGACCCGAACACTGAAGCTTTCTTT	CASSLRSDPNTEAFF
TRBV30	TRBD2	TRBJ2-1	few	TGTGCCTGGAGTGTAGGTAGCGGGAGGGCCGCAATCATGGACAATGAGCAGTTCTTC	CAWSVGSGRAAIMDNEQFF
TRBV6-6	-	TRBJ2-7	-	TGTGCCAGCAGTTACTCGAGGGCCTACGAGCAGTACTTC	CASSYSRAYEQYF
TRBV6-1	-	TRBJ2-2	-	TGTGCCAGCAGGGACCTACCGGGACAACTTAACACCGGGGAGCTGTTTTTT	CASRDLPGQLNTGELFF
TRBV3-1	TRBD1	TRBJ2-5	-	TGTGCCAGCAGCCAGGACAGGGGTGGGAAGACCCAGTACTTC	CASSQDRGGKTQYF
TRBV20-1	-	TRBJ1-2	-	TGCAGTGCTGACCCAACCCAGAGAAACTATGGCTACACCTTC	CSADPTQRNYGYTF
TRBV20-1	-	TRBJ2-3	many	TGCAGTGCTAGAGATGGCGGAGGCCTGCAGTGGTATACGCAGTATTTT	CSARDGGGLQWYTQYF
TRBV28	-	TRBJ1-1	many	TGTGCCAGCAGCCTCCGGAACACTGAAGCTTTCTTT	CASSLRNTEAFF
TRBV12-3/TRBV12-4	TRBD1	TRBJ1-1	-	TGTGCCAGCAGGGCTACCAGGACAGGGCGGACTGAAGCTTTCTTT	CASRATRTGRTEAFF
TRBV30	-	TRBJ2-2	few	TGTGCCTGGAGTAAGAGCGGAAACACCGGGGAGCTGTTTTTT	CAWSKSGNTGELFF
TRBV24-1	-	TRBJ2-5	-	TGTGCCACCAGTGCATGGGACGGAGAGACCCAGTACTTC	CATSAWDGETQYF
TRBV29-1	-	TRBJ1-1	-	TGCAGCGTTTGCGGGTTGGACACTGAAGCTTTCTTT	CSVCGLDTEAFF
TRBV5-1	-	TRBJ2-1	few	TGCGCCAGCAGCTCTAGCTTCAGCGGCGGTGAGCAGTTCTTC	CASSSSFSGGEQFF